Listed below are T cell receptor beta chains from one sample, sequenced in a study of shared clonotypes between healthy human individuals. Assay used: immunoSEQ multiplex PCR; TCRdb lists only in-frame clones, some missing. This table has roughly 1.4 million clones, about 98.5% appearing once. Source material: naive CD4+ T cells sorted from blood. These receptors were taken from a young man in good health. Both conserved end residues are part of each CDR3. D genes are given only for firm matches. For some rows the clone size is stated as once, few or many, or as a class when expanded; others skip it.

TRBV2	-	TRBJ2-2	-	TGTGCCAGCAGCGAACGTCCTACCGGGGAGCTGTTTTTT	CASSERPTGELFF
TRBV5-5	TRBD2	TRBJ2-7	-	TGTGCCAGCAGCAAGACTAGCGGGAGTGCCGAGCAGTACTTC	CASSKTSGSAEQYF
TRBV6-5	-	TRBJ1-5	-	TGTGCCAACCTCGACAGCAGCAATCAGCCCCAGCATTTT	CANLDSSNQPQHF
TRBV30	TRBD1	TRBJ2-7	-	TGTGCCTGGAGATGGGGACAGGGCCCCTACGAGCAGTACTTC	CAWRWGQGPYEQYF
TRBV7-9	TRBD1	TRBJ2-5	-	TGTGCCAGCAGCCTCCGGACAGGGGGCGGGGAGACCCAGTACTTC	CASSLRTGGGETQYF
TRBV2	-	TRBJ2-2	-	TGTGCCAGCACTCTTGATTCGGTCACCGGGGAGCTGTTTTTT	CASTLDSVTGELFF
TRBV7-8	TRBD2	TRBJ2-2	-	TGTGCCAGCGGCTTTCGGGCTAGCGGAGCTAACACCGGGGAGCTGTTTTTT	CASGFRASGANTGELFF
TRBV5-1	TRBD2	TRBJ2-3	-	TGCGCCAGCAGCGACGCCCCGCCGAGCGGGAGGGCCCCAGATACGCAGTATTTT	CASSDAPPSGRAPDTQYF
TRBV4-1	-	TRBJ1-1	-	TGCGCCAGCAGCCAAGGTGTTGCCAGGGATGTTGAAGCTTTCTTT	CASSQGVARDVEAFF
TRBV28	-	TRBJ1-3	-	TGTGCCAGCAGTCAACAGGGAGTTTCTGGAAACACCATATATTTT	CASSQQGVSGNTIYF
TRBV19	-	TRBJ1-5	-	TGTGCCAGTAGTATCGGTCCAAATCAGCCCCAGCATTTT	CASSIGPNQPQHF
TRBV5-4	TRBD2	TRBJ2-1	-	TGTGCCAGCAGCCCTAGCGGTAGCTCCTACAATGAGCAGTTCTTC	CASSPSGSSYNEQFF
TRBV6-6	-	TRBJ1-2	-	TGTGCCAGCAGTTACCAGGACGGTCTCGACTATGGCTACACCTTC	CASSYQDGLDYGYTF
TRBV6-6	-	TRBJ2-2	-	TGTGCCAGCAACAAGCCGGGCCAGACGGGCACCGGGGAGCTGTTTTTT	CASNKPGQTGTGELFF
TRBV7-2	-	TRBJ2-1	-	TGTGCCAGCAGCGTAGACTTTAGCTCCTACAATGAGCAGTTCTTC	CASSVDFSSYNEQFF
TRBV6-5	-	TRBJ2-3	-	TGTGCCAGCAGTTACTCGACCGGGTATGGCACAGATACGCAGTATTTT	CASSYSTGYGTDTQYF
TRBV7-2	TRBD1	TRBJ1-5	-	TGTGCCAGCAGCAAGGACAGGGCCTATCAGCCCCAGCATTTT	CASSKDRAYQPQHF
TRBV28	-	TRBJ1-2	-	TGTGCCAGCGCGACGCCGGCCCGACTTTTATATGGCTACACCTTC	CASATPARLLYGYTF
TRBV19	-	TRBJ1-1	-	TGTGCCAGTAGCAGCAGGGTGCACACTGAAGCTTTCTTT	CASSSRVHTEAFF
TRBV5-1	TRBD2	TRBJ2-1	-	TGCGCCAGCAGCTTGGGTCTAGCGGGAGGGAACCTCAAGCAGTTCTTC	CASSLGLAGGNLKQFF
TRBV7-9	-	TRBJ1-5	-	TGTGCCAGCAGCCAGGTCAATAGCAATCAGCCCCAGCATTTT	CASSQVNSNQPQHF
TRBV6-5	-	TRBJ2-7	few	TGTGCCAGCAGTTACATCGGGGAGCAGTACTTC	CASSYIGEQYF
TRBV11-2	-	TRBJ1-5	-	TGTGCCAGCAGCATAGGGACGGCCGGTGTGCAGCCCCAGCATTTT	CASSIGTAGVQPQHF
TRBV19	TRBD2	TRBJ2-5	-	TGTGCCAGTAGTATGTGGGGACTACTCCAAGAGACCCAGTACTTC	CASSMWGLLQETQYF
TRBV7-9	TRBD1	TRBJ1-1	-	TGTGCCAGCAGCTTCAGGCAGGGGGACACTGAAGCTTTCTTT	CASSFRQGDTEAFF
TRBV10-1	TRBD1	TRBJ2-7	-	TGCGCCAGCAGCAGGGGGCGCGGGTACGAGCAGTACTTC	CASSRGRGYEQYF
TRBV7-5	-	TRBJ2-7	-	TGTGTCAGAAGCTACCGCCTAGCGGGAGAAGCCTACGAGCAGTACTTC	CVRSYRLAGEAYEQYF
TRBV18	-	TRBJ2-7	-	TGTGCCAGCTCACCACGGGCAGCTTACGAGCAGTACTTC	CASSPRAAYEQYF
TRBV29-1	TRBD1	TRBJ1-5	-	TGCAGCGTTGCGACAGGGCGCAATCAGCCCCAGCATTTT	CSVATGRNQPQHF
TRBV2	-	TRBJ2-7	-	TGTGCCAGCAGTCGGGTCGGCGAGCAGTACTTC	CASSRVGEQYF
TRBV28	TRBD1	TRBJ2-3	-	TGTGCCAGCAGTTTTCAGGGGGCGAGCACAGATACGCAGTATTTT	CASSFQGASTDTQYF
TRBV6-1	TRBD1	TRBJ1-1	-	TGTGCCAGCAGTGAAGGGGACAGGGGCTTGACTGAAGCTTTCTTT	CASSEGDRGLTEAFF
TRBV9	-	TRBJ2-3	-	TGTGCCAGCAGCAAACACACAGATACGCAGTATTTT	CASSKHTDTQYF
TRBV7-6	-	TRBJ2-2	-	TGTGCCAGCAGCCGGACAGCCGGTACGAACACCGGGGAGCTGTTTTTT	CASSRTAGTNTGELFF
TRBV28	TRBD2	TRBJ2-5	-	TGTGCCAGCAGTTTTTACCCCGGACTAGCGGAGAGTCATTCGGGGGAGACCCAGTACTTC	CASSFYPGLAESHSGETQYF
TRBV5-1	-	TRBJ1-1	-	TGCGCCAGCAGCTTGGGAATTGGCGGGGGCACTGAAGCTTTCTTT	CASSLGIGGGTEAFF
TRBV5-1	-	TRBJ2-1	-	TGCGCCAGCAGGCCGGACCCGTCCTGGGGTGAGCAGTTCTTC	CASRPDPSWGEQFF
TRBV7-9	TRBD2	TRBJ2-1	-	TGTGCCAGCAGCTTAGTTGAAGGGACAACTAGCGGGAGGAATGAGCAGTTCTTC	CASSLVEGTTSGRNEQFF
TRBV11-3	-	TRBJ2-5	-	TGTGCCAGCAGCTTAGTTAGAAAGCCTAGAGAGACCCAGTACTTC	CASSLVRKPRETQYF
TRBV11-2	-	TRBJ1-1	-	TGTGCCAGCAGCTTAGGAGGTTGGTTGGAGACTGAAGCTTTCTTT	CASSLGGWLETEAFF
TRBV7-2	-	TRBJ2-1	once	TGTGCCAGCAAGGTCAGGGTCGACAATGAGCAGTTCTTC	CASKVRVDNEQFF
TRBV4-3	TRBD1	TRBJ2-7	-	TGCGCCAGCAGCATCGGACAGGGGACCTACGAGCAGTACTTC	CASSIGQGTYEQYF
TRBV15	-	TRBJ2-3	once	TGTGCCACCAGCAGAGATCGGGTCAGAAGCACAGATACGCAGTATTTT	CATSRDRVRSTDTQYF
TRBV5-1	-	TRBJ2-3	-	TGCGCCAGCAGCTTGGAGGGGACAGATACGCAGTATTTT	CASSLEGTDTQYF
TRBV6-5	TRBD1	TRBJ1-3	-	TGTGCCAGCAGTTACTCCTGGACAGGGATGAACACCATATATTTT	CASSYSWTGMNTIYF
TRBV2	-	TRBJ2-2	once	TGTGCCAGCAGTGAAGCAGGGTTCAACACCGGGGAGCTGTTTTTT	CASSEAGFNTGELFF
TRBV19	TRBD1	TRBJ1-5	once	TGTGCCAGTAGTATAGGACGGACAGGGGGTTTTAATCAGCCCCAGCATTTT	CASSIGRTGGFNQPQHF
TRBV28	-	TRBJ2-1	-	TGTGCCAGCAACCCGGGCGATAACTCCTACAATGAGCAGTTCTTC	CASNPGDNSYNEQFF
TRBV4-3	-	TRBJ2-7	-	TGCGCCCCCCCCCAAAGAAGGAGATCCTACGAGCAGTACTTC	CAPPQRRRSYEQYF
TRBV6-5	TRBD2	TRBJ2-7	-	TGTGCCAGCAGCTACCGTGCCGCGGGGGCCTACGAGCAGTACTTC	CASSYRAAGAYEQYF
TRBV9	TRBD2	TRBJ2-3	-	TGTGCCAGCAGCGTAGAGGGGACTAGCGGAACAGATACGCAGTATTTT	CASSVEGTSGTDTQYF
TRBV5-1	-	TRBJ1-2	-	TGCGCCAGCAGCACAGAGACACACGTATATGGCTACACCTTC	CASSTETHVYGYTF
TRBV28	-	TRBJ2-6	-	TGTGCCAGCATGGGTGGGACGGCCGGCTCTGGGGCCAACGTCCTGACTTTC	CASMGGTAGSGANVLTF
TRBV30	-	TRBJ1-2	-	TGTGCCTGGAGTACAGGGTTGGGCTATGGCTACACCTTC	CAWSTGLGYGYTF
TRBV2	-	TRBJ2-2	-	TGTGCCAGCACGTATTTCGCCGGGGAGCTGTTTTTT	CASTYFAGELFF
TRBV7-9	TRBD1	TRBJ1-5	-	TGTGCCAGCAGCTTAGCAGGGGGCGGTCGCAATCAGCCCCAGCATTTT	CASSLAGGGRNQPQHF
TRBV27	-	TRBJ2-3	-	TGTGCCAGCAGTTTAAGGCCGCGAGGCACCACAGATACGCAGTATTTT	CASSLRPRGTTDTQYF
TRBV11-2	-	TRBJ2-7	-	TGTGCCAGCAGCTTAGAGAGCTGGGGCGAGCAGTACTTC	CASSLESWGEQYF
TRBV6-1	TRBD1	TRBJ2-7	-	TGTGCCAGCAGTGGTCGGGACAGAAAGTCCTACGAGCAGTACTTC	CASSGRDRKSYEQYF
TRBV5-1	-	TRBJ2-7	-	TGCGCCAGCAGCTTGTCACCGGGCCCCACGGCTCCGGAGCAGTACTTC	CASSLSPGPTAPEQYF